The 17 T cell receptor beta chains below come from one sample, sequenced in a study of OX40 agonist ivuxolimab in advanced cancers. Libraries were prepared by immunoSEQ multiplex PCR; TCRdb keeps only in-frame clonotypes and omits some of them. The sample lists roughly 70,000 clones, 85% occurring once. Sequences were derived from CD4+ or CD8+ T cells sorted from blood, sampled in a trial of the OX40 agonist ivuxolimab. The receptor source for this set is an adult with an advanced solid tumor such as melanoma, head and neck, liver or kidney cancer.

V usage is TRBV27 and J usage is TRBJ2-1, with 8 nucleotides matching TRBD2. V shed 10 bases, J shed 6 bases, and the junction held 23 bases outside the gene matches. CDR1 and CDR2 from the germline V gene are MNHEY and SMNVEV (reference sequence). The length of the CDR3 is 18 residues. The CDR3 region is CATRLPRLNRGGANEQFF. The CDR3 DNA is TGTGCCACCCGCCTCCCCCGACTCAATCGGGGGGGGGCCAATGAGCAGTTCTTC.

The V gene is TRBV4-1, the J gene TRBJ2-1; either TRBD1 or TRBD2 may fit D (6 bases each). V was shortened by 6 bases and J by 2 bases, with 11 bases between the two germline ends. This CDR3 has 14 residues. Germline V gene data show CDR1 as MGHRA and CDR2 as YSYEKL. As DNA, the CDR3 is TGCGCCAGCAGGGGGGGCCTCGCCTACAATGAGCAGTTCTTC. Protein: CASRGGLAYNEQFF.

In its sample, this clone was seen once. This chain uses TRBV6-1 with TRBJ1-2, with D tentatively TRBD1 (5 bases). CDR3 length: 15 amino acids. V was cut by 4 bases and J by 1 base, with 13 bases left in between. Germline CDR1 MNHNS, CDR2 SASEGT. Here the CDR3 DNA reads TGTGCCAGCAGTGTCGAAACGGGGGTTAACTATGGCTACACCTTC. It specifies CASSVETGVNYGYTF.

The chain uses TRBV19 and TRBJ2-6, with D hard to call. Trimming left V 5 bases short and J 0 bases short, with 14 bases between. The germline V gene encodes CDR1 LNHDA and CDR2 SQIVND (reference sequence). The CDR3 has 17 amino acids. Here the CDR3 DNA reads TGTGCCAGTAGTTCGCAGTTAAAAATCTCTGGGGCCAACGTCCTGACTTTC. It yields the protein CASSSQLKISGANVLTF.

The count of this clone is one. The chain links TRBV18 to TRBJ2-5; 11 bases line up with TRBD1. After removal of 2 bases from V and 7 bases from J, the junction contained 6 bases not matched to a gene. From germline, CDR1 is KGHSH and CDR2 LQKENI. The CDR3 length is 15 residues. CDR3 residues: CASSPGTGGSVTQYF. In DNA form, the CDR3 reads TGTGCCAGCTCACCAGGGACAGGGGGGTCGGTGACCCAGTACTTC. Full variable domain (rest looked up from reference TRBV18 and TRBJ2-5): NAGVMQNPRHLVRRRGQEARLRCSPMKGHSHVYWYRQLPEEGLKFMVYLQKENIIDESGMPKERFSAEFPKEGPSILRIQQVVRGDSAAYFCASSPGTGGSVTQYFGPGTRLLVL.

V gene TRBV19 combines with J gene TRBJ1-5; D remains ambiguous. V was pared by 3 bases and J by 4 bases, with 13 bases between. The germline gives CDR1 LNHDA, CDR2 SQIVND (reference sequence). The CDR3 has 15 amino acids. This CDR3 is CASSIADGVNQPQHF. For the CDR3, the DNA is TGTGCCAGTAGTATCGCGGACGGGGTAAATCAGCCCCAGCATTTT.

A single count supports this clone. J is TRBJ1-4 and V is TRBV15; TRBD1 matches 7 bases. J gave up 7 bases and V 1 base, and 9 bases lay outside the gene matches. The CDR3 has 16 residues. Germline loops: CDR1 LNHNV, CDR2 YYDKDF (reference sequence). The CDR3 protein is CATSRGPTGPSEKLFF. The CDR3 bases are TGTGCCACCAGCAGAGGTCCGACAGGGCCTTCTGAAAAACTGTTTTTT.

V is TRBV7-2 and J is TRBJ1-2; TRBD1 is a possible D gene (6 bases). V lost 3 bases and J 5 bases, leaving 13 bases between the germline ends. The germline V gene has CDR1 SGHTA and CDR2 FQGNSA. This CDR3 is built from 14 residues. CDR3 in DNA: TGTGCCAGCAGCTTCTCACAGGGTGCATATGGCTACACCTTC. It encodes CASSFSQGAYGYTF.

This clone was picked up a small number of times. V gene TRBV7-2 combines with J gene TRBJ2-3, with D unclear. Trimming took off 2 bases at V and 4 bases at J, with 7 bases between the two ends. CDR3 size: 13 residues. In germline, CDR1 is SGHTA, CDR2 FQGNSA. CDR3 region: CASSLREADTQYF. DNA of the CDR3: TGTGCCAGCAGCTTAAGAGAGGCAGATACGCAGTATTTT.

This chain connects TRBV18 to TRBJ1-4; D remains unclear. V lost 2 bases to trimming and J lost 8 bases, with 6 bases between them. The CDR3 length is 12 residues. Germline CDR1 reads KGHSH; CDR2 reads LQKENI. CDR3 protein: CASSPAVEKLFF. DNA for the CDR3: TGTGCCAGCTCACCAGCGGTAGAAAAACTGTTTTTT.

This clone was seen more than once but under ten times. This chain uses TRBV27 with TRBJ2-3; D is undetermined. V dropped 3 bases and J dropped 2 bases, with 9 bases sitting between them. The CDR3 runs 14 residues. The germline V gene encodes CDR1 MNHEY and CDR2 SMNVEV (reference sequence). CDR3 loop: CASSFQLPTDTQYF. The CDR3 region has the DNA TGTGCCAGCAGTTTCCAGCTCCCCACAGATACGCAGTATTTT.

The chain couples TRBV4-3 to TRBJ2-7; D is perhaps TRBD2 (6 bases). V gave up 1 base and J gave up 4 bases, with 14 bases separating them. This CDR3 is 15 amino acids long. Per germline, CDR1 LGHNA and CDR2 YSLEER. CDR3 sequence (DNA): TGCGCCAGCAGCCAAGTAGGGACTCTCGGTTACGAGCAGTACTTC. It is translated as CASSQVGTLGYEQYF.

The CDR3 is CASSKDFIGTGEIPTF. The DNA for the CDR3 is TGTGCCAGCAGCAAAGATTTCATAGGTACAGGGGAGATACCCACCTTC. V and J are TRBV21-1 and TRBJ1-2; TRBD1, as called in the table, went unchecked against the DNA. TRBV21-1 counts as a pseudogene. This CDR3 spans 16 amino acids.

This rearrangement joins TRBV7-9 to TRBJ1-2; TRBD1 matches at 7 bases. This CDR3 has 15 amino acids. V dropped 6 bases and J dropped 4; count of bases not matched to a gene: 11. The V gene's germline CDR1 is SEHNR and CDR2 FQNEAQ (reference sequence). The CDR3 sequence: CASSNGRGRGYGYTF. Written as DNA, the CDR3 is TGTGCCAGCAGTAATGGAAGGGGGCGCGGCTATGGCTACACCTTC.

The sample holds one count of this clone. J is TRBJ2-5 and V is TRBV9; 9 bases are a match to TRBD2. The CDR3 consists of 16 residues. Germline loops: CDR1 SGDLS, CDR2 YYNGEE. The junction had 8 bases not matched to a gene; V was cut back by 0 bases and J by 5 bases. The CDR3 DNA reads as TGTGCCAGCAGCGTAGTCCCGGCGGGAGGGGGTGAGACCCAGTACTTC. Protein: CASSVVPAGGGETQYF. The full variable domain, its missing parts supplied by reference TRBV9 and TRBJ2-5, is DSGVTQTPKHLITATGQRVTLRCSPRSGDLSVYWYQQSLDQGLQFLIQYYNGEERAKGNILERFSAQQFPDLHSELNLSSLELGDSALYFCASSVVPAGGGETQYFGPGTRLLVL.

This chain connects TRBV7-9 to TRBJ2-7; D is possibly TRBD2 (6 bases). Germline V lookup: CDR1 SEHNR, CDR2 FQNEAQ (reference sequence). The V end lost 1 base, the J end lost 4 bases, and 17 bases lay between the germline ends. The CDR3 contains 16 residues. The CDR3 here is CASSLGPGLATYEQYF. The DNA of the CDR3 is TGTGCCAGCAGCTTAGGGCCGGGACTGGCAACGTACGAGCAGTACTTC.

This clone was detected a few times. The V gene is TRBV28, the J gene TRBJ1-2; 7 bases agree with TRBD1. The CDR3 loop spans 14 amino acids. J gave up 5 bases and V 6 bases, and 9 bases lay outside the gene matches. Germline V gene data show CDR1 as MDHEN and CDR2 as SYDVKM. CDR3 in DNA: TGTGCCAGCAGGCGACAGGGAGGATCGTATGGCTACACCTTC. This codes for CASRRQGGSYGYTF.